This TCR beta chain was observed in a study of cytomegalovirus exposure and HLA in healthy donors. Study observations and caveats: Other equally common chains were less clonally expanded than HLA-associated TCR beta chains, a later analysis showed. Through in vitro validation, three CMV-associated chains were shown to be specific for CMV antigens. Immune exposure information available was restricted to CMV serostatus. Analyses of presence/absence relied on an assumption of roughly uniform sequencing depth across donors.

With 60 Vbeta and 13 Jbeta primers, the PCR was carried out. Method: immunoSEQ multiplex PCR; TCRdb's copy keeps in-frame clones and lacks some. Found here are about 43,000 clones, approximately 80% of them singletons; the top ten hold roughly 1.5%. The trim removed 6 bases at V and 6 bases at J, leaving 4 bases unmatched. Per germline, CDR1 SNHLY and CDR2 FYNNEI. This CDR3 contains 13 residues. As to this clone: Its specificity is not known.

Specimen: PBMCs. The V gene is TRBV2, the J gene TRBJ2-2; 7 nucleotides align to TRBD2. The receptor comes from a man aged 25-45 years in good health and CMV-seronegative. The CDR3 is CASRGEGAGELFF. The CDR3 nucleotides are TGTGCCAGCAGGGGGGAGGGCGCCGGGGAGCTGTTTTTT.